These T cell receptor beta chains were read from a single sample in a study of technical replicates of blood from several donors. TCRdb's copy holds only in-frame clones and misses some; the assay was immunoSEQ multiplex PCR. The sample carries 70,000 to 75,000 clones, 85% to 95% recorded once. Material for sequencing was T cells isolated from PBMCs. These receptors came from a human donor in good health. Both conserved end residues are part of each CDR3. Fields, in order: CDR3 length, J gene, V gene, CDR3 protein.

10 | TRBJ2-7 | TRBV7-9 | CASSLDSLDF
12 | TRBJ1-1 | TRBV5-4 | CASSQEALEAFF
13 | TRBJ1-5 | TRBV10-2 | CASSWLEDQPQHF
14 | TRBJ1-2 | TRBV12-1 | CASNRGACQYGYTF
13 | TRBJ2-1 | TRBV5-4 | CASSLDTTVEQFF
16 | TRBJ2-6 | TRBV6-5 | CASSYSVASGANVLTF
16 | TRBJ1-6 | TRBV7-5 | CVRSYRIQGNNSPLHF
14 | TRBJ2-7 | TRBV7-6 | CASSGQESSYEQYF
13 | TRBJ1-1 | TRBV29-1 | CSVIIGGTTEAFF
15 | TRBJ2-7 | TRBV7-8 | CASSLVSFGTYEQYF
12 | TRBJ1-1 | TRBV6-1 | CASSPQTGEAFF
17 | TRBJ2-1 | TRBV18 | CASSPREVTSATGEQFF
14 | TRBJ1-5 | TRBV30 | CAWSPGAFHQPQHF
18 | TRBJ2-1 | TRBV28 | CASRHSPGDVFSYNEQFF
13 | TRBJ1-4 | TRBV5-1 | CASKGKGDEKLFF
14 | TRBJ2-5 | TRBV2 | CASRGRTGEETQYF
16 | TRBJ1-5 | TRBV19 | CASSIVRDSRNQPQHF
13 | TRBJ2-1 | TRBV7-8 | CASSLGGVDEQFF
13 | TRBJ1-2 | TRBV5-1 | CASSEGAGHGYTF
16 | TRBJ1-3 | TRBV7-9 | CASSPVRGRSGNTIYF
15 | TRBJ2-2 | TRBV6-1 | CASSPGRGDTGELFF
13 | TRBJ2-3 | TRBV6-6 | CASAGGNTDTQYF
18 | TRBJ2-2 | TRBV7-9 | CASSSSPGDGGDTGELFF